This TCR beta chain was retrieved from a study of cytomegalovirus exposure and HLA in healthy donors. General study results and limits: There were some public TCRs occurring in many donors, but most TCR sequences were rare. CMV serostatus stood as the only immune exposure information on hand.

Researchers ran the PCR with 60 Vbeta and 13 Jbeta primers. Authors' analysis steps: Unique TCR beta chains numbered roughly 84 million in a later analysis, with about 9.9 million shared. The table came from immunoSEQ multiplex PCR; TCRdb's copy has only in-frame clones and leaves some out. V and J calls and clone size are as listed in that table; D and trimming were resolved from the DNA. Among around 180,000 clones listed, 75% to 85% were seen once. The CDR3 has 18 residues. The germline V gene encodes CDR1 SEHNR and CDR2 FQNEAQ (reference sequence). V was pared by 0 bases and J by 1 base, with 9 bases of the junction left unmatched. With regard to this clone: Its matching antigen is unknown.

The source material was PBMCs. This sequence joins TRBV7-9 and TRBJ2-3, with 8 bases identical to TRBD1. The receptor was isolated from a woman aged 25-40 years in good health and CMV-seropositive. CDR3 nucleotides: TGTGCCAGCAGCTTAGCGAGAGGACAGGGAGGTGGCACAGATACGCAGTATTTT. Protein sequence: CASSLARGQGGGTDTQYF.